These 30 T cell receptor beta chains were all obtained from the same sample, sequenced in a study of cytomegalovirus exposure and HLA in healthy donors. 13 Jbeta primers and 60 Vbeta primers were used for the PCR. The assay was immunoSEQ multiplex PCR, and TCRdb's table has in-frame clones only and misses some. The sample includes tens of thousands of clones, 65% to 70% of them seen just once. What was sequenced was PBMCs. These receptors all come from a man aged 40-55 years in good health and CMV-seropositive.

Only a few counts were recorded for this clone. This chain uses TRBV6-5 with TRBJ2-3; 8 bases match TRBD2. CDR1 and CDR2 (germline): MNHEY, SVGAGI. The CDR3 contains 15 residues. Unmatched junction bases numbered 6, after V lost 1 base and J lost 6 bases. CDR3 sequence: CASSYYAGGRDTQYF. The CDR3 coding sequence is TGTGCCAGCAGTTACTACGCGGGAGGACGTGATACGCAGTATTTT.

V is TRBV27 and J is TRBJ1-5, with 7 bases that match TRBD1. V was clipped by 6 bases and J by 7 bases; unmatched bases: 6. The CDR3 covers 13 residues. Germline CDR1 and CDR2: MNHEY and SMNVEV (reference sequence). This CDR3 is CASRPGGYQPQHF. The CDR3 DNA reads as TGTGCCAGCAGACCAGGGGGTTACCAGCCCCAGCATTTT.

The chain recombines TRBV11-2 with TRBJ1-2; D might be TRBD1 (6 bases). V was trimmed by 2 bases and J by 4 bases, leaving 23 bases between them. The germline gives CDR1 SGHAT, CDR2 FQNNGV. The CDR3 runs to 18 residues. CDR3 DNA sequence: TGTGCCAGCAGCTTATCCGATCAACAGACGGGACAACTCTATGGCTACACCTTC. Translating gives CASSLSDQQTGQLYGYTF.

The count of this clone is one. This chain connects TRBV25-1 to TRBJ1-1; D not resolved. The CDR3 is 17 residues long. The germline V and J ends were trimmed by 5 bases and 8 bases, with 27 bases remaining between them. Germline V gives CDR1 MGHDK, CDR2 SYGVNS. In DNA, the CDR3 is TGTGCCAGCAGTAAATCCGGTGGTTTCGATTTCCAAAAAGAAGCTTTCTTT. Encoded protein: CASSKSGGFDFQKEAFF.

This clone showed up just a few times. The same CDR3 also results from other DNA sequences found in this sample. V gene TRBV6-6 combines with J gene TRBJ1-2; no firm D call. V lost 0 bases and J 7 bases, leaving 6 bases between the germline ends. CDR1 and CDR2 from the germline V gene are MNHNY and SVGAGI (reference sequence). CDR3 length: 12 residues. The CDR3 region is CASSYSESGYTF. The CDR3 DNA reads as TGTGCCAGCAGTTACTCCGAGTCTGGCTACACCTTC.

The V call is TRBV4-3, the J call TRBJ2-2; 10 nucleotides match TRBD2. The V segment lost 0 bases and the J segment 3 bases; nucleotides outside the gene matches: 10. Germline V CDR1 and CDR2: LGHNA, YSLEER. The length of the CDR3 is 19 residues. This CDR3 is CASSQDLLAGVLDTGELFF. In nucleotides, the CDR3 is TGCGCCAGCAGCCAAGATTTGCTAGCGGGAGTATTGGACACCGGGGAGCTGTTTTTT.

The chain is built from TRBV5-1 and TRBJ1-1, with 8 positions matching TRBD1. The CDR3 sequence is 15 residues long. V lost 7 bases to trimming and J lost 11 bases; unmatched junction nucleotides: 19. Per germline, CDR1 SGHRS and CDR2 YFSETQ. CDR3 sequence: CASAQGARQGSIAFF. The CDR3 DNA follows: TGCGCCAGCGCCCAGGGGGCGCGACAGGGCTCAATCGCTTTCTTT.

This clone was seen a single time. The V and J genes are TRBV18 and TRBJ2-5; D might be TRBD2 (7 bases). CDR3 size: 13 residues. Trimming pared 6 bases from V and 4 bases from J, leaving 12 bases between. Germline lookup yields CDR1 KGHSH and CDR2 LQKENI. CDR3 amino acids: CASSRGDTETQYF. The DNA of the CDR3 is TGTGCCAGCTCCCGGGGGGACACAGAGACCCAGTACTTC.

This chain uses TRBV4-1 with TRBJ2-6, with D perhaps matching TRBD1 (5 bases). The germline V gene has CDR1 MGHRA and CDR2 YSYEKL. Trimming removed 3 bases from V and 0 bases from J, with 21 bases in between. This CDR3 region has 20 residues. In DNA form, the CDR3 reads TGCGCCAGCAGCCACCGAGGTAATAACAGGCTAAACTCTGGGGCCAACGTCCTGACTTTC. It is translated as CASSHRGNNRLNSGANVLTF.

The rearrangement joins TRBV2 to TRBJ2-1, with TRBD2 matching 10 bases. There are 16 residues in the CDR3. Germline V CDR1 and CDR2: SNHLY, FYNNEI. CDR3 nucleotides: TGTGTCGCCGCGGGCCGATCTAGCGGGGGAAGCAATGAGCAGTTCTTC. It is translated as CVAAGRSSGGSNEQFF.

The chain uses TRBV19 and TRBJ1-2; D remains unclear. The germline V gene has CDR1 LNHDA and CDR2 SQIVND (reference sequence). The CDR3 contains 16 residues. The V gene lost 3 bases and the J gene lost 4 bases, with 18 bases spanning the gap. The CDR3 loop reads CASSIFPELGGYGYTF. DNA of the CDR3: TGTGCCAGTAGTATTTTTCCCGAATTGGGAGGCTATGGCTACACCTTC.

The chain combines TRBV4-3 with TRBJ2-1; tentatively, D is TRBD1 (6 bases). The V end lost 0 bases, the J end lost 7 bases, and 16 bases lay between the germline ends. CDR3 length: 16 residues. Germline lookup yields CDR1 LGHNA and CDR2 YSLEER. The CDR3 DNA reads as TGCGCCAGCAGCCAAGAAAAATCAGGGGCCGGGAATGAGCAGTTCTTC. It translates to CASSQEKSGAGNEQFF.

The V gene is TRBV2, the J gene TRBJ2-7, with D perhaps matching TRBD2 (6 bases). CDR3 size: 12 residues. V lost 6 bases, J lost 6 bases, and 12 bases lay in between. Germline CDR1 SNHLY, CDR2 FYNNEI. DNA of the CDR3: TGTGCCAGCAGACGAGCGGGTACCGAGCAGTACTTC. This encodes CASRRAGTEQYF. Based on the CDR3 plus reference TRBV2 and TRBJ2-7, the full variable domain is EPEVTQTPSHQVTQMGQEVILRCVPISNHLYFYWYRQILGQKVEFLVSFYNNEISEKSEIFDDQFSVERPDGSNFTLKIRSTKLEDSAMYFCASRRAGTEQYFGPGTRLTVT.

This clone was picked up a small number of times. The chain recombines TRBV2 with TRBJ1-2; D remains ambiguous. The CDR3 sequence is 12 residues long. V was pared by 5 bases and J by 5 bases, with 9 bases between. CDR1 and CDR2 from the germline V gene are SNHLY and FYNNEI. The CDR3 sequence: CASSRGGYGYTF. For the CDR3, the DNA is TGTGCCAGCAGTCGGGGAGGGTATGGCTACACCTTC.

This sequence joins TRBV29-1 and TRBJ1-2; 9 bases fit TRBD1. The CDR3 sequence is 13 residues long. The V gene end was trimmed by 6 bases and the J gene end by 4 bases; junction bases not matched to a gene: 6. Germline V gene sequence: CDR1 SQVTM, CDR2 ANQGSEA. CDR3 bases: TGCAGCGTACAGGGGGCACGTTTCTATGGCTACACCTTC. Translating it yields CSVQGARFYGYTF.

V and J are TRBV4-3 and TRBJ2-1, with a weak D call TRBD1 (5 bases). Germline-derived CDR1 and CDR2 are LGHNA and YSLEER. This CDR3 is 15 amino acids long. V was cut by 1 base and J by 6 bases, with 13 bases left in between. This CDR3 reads CASSQVSRVGNEQFF. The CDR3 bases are TGCGCCAGCAGCCAAGTCTCCAGGGTGGGCAATGAGCAGTTCTTC.

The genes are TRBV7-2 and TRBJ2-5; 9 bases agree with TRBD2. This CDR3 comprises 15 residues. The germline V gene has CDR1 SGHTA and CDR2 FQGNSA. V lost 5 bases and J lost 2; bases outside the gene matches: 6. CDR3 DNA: TGTGCCAGCAGCCCTCCGGCGGGAGGGCAAGAGACCCAGTACTTC. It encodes CASSPPAGGQETQYF.

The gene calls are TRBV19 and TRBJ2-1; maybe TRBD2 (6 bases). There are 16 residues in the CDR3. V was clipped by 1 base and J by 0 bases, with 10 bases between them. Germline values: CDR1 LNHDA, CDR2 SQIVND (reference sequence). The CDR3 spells CASSIAGRSSYNEQFF. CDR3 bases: TGTGCCAGTAGTATAGCTGGGAGGTCCTCCTACAATGAGCAGTTCTTC. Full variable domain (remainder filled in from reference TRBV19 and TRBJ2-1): DGGITQSPKYLFRKEGQNVTLSCEQNLNHDAMYWYRQDPGQGLRLIYYSQIVNDFQKGDIAEGYSVSREKKESFPLTVTSAQKNPTAFYLCASSIAGRSSYNEQFFGPGTRLTVL.

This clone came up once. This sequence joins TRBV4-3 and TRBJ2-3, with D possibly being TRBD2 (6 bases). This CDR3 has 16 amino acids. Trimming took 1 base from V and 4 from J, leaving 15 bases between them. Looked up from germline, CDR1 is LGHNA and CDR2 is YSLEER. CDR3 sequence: CASSQGQTGVADTQYF. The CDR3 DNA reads TGCGCCAGCAGCCAAGGCCAAACGGGAGTTGCAGATACGCAGTATTTT.

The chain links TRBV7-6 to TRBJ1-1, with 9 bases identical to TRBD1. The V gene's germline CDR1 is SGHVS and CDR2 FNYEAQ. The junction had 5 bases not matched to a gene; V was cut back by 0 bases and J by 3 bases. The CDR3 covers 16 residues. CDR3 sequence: CASSLAGTGGYTEAFF. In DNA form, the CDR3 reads TGTGCCAGCAGCTTAGCGGGAACAGGGGGCTACACTGAAGCTTTCTTT.

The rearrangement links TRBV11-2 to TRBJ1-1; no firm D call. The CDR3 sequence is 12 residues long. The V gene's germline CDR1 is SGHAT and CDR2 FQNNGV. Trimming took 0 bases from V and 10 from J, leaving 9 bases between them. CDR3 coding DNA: TGTGCCAGCAGCTTAGATCGGAGGACAGCTTTCTTT. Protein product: CASSLDRRTAFF.

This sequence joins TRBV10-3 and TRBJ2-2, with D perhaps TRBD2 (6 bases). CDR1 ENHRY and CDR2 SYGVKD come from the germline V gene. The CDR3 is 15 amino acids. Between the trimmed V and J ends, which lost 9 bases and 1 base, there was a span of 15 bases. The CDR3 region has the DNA TGTGCCATTCCCACTGGTAGCGGGAACACCGGGGAGCTGTTTTTT. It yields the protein CAIPTGSGNTGELFF.

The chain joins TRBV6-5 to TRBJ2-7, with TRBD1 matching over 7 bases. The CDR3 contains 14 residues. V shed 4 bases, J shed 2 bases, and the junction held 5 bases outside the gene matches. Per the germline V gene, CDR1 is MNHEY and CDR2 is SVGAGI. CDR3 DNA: TGTGCCAGCAGTTCCACTACAGGGGCCTACGAGCAGTACTTC. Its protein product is CASSSTTGAYEQYF.

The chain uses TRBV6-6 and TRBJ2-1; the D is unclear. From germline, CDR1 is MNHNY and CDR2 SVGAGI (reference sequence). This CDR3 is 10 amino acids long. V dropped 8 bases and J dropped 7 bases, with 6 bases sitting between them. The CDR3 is CASRRNEQFF. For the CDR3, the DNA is TGTGCCAGCCGTCGGAATGAGCAGTTCTTC.

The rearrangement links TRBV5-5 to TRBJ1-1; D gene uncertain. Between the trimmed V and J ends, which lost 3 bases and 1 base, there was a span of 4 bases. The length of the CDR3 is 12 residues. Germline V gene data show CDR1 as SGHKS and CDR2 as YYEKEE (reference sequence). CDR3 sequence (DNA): TGTGCCAGCAGCTATCAGAACACTGAAGCTTTCTTT. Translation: CASSYQNTEAFF. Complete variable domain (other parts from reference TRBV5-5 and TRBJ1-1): DAGVTQSPTHLIKTRGQQVTLRCSPISGHKSVSWYQQVLGQGPQFIFQYYEKEERGRGNFPDRFSARQFPNYSSELNVNALLLGDSALYLCASSYQNTEAFFGQGTRLTVV.

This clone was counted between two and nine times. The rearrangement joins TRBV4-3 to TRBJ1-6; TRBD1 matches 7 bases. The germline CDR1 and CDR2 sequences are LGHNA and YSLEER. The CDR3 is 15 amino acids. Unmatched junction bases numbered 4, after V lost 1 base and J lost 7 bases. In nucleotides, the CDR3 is TGCGCCAGCAGCCAAGTAATGGGACAGAATTCACCCCTCCACTTT. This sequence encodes CASSQVMGQNSPLHF.

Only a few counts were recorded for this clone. The CDR3 sequence is CASIAGTGDQPQHF. The DNA of the CDR3 is TGTGCCAGCATTGCCGGGACAGGGGATCAGCCCCAGCATTTT. V is TRBV2 and J is TRBJ1-5; 10 positions match TRBD1. CDR3 length: 14 residues. CDR1 and CDR2 from the germline V gene are SNHLY and FYNNEI. V shed 7 bases, J shed 5 bases, and the junction held 5 bases outside the gene matches.

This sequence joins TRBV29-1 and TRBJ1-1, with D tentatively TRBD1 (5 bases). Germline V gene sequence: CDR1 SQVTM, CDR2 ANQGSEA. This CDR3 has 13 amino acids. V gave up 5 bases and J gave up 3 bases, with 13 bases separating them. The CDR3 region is CSVRRGRDTEAFF. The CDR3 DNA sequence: TGCAGCGTTAGAAGGGGCAGGGACACTGAAGCTTTCTTT.

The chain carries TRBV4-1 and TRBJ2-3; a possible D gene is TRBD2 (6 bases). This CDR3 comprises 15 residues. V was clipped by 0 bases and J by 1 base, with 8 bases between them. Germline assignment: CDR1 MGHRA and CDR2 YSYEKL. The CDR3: CASSQEGTRTDTQYF. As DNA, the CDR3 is TGCGCCAGCAGCCAAGAAGGGACTCGCACAGATACGCAGTATTTT.

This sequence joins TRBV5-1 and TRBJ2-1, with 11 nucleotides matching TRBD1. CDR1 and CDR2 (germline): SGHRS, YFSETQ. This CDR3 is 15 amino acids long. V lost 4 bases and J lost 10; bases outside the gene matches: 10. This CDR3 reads CASSPRTGGLAEQFF. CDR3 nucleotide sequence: TGCGCCAGCAGCCCACGGACAGGGGGCCTAGCGGAGCAGTTCTTC.